One sample yielded the 23 T cell receptor beta chains listed below, sequenced in a study of cytomegalovirus exposure and HLA in healthy donors. PCR was performed using 60 Vbeta and 13 Jbeta primers. The assay was immunoSEQ multiplex PCR, and TCRdb's table has in-frame clones only and misses some. The table has tens of thousands of clones, around four fifths seen once. The sequenced sample was PBMCs. These receptors were obtained from a woman between 45 and 60 years old in good health and CMV-seropositive.

The genes are TRBV4-2 and TRBJ1-5; D unclear. The CDR3 contains 14 residues. Germline V lookup: CDR1 LGHNA, CDR2 YNFKEQ. The germline V and J ends were trimmed by 0 bases and 7 bases, with 10 bases remaining between them. This chain's CDR3 is CASSQDRSSQPQHF. Written as DNA, the CDR3 is TGTGCCAGCAGCCAAGACAGGTCGAGCCAGCCCCAGCATTTT.

The rearrangement uses TRBV19 and TRBJ1-5, with D unresolved. CDR1 and CDR2 (germline): LNHDA, SQIVND (reference sequence). The CDR3 runs to 15 residues. V was pared by 7 bases and J by 2 bases, with 15 bases between. This CDR3 is CASNSGEGGNQPQHF. CDR3 coding DNA: TGTGCCAGTAATTCAGGCGAGGGCGGCAATCAGCCCCAGCATTTT.

The genes are TRBV2 and TRBJ1-1; 8 nucleotides align to TRBD1. CDR3 length equals 14 residues. From germline, CDR1 is SNHLY and CDR2 FYNNEI. V was clipped by 6 bases and J by 6 bases; unmatched bases: 9. The CDR3 coding sequence is TGTGCCAGCAGCGGTCACAGGGGGACCCCTGAAGCTTTCTTT. As protein: CASSGHRGTPEAFF.

The chain is built from TRBV19 and TRBJ1-5; 7 nucleotides agree with TRBD1. The CDR3 loop spans 15 amino acids. Trimming removed 10 bases from V and 3 bases from J; junction bases left unmatched: 12. Germline CDR1 LNHDA, CDR2 SQIVND (reference sequence). Here the CDR3 DNA reads TGTGCCACCTCCTCAGGGGGAACGCTCAATCAGCCCCAGCATTTT. Its translation: CATSSGGTLNQPQHF.

The rearrangement links TRBV5-8 to TRBJ2-3; 10 bases line up with TRBD2. The CDR3 contains 16 residues. Germline V gene lookup returns CDR1 SGHTS and CDR2 YDEGEE. Trimming at V came to 4 bases and at J to 3 bases, leaving 8 bases not matched to a gene. The DNA for the CDR3 is TGTGCCAGCAGCGCTCGTCGGACTAGCGGTACAGATACGCAGTATTTT. It is translated as CASSARRTSGTDTQYF. Supplemented by reference TRBV5-8 and TRBJ2-3, the full variable domain reads EAGVTQSPTHLIKTRGQQATLRCSPISGHTSVYWYQQALGLGLQFLLWYDEGEERNRGNFPPRFSGRQFPNYSSELNVNALELEDSALYLCASSARRTSGTDTQYFGPGTRLTVL.

The V call is TRBV6-1, the J call TRBJ2-3; D possibly corresponds to TRBD2 (5 bases). CDR1 is MNHNS and CDR2 is SASEGT in the germline V gene. The CDR3 has 13 amino acids. V lost 2 bases, J lost 5 bases, and 8 bases lay in between. The CDR3 DNA reads TGTGCCAGCAGTGAAAGAGGGAAAGATACGCAGTATTTT. Translated: CASSERGKDTQYF.

V usage is TRBV28 and J usage is TRBJ1-2; 7 bases fit TRBD1. CDR3 length: 15 amino acids. CDR1 and CDR2 from the germline V gene are MDHEN and SYDVKM. V shed 3 bases, J shed 4 bases, and the junction held 8 bases outside the gene matches. CDR3 region: CASSFAGGTIYGYTF. The CDR3 nucleotides read TGTGCCAGCAGTTTCGCAGGGGGGACGATCTATGGCTACACCTTC.

The rearrangement uses TRBV15 and TRBJ2-7, with TRBD1 matching over 7 bases. The CDR3 has 15 residues. With V trimmed by 3 bases and J by 3 bases, 8 bases remained unmatched. Germline V gene lookup returns CDR1 LNHNV and CDR2 YYDKDF (reference sequence). For the CDR3, the DNA is TGTGCCACCAGCAGTGAGCGGACAGGAGACTACGAGCAGTACTTC. Translating gives CATSSERTGDYEQYF.

J is TRBJ2-7 and V is TRBV6-6; 12 bases line up with TRBD2. The CDR3 runs to 14 residues. V shed 0 bases, J shed 6 bases, and the junction held 0 bases outside the gene matches. Germline CDR1 and CDR2: MNHNY and SVGAGI (reference sequence). The CDR3 loop is CASSYSTSGSEQYF. Written as DNA, the CDR3 is TGTGCCAGCAGTTACTCGACTAGCGGGAGCGAGCAGTACTTC.

The chain uses TRBV6-5 and TRBJ1-3; the match to TRBD1 covers 10 bases. CDR1 is MNHEY and CDR2 is SVGAGI in the germline V gene. The CDR3 loop spans 16 amino acids. V was clipped by 2 bases and J by 4 bases; unmatched bases: 5. CDR3 region: CASSYGGTGVGNTIYF. Here the CDR3 DNA reads TGTGCCAGCAGTTACGGCGGGACAGGGGTGGGAAACACCATATATTTT.

This clone was seen a handful of times. The chain is built from TRBV6-1 and TRBJ2-1, with 10 bases that match TRBD2. Germline trimming cut 8 bases from V and 8 bases from J; bases unmatched to any gene: 6. The CDR3 is 13 amino acids. Germline CDR1 and CDR2: MNHNS and SASEGT. The chain's CDR3 is CASALAGAHEQFF. In DNA form, the CDR3 reads TGTGCCAGCGCTCTAGCGGGAGCTCATGAGCAGTTCTTC.

The rearrangement links TRBV9 to TRBJ2-3; the match to TRBD2 covers 8 bases. V was pared by 2 bases and J by 2 bases, with 4 bases of the junction left unmatched. The germline V gene encodes CDR1 SGDLS and CDR2 YYNGEE. The CDR3 is 15 residues long. CDR3 sequence (DNA): TGTGCCAGCAGCGTCAGCGGGAGCTTCACAGATACGCAGTATTTT. Protein: CASSVSGSFTDTQYF.

The genes are TRBV5-1 and TRBJ2-1; TRBD2 aligns across 14 bases. V shed 4 bases and J 4 bases; nucleotides not matched to a gene: 7. The CDR3 runs to 17 residues. In germline, CDR1 is SGHRS, CDR2 YFSETQ. The CDR3, as DNA: TGCGCCAGCAGCCTGGGACTAGCGGGAGTGTATTACAATGAGCAGTTCTTC. Its translation is CASSLGLAGVYYNEQFF.

This chain links TRBV7-9 with TRBJ1-1, with D unresolved. Germline loops: CDR1 SEHNR, CDR2 FQNEAQ (reference sequence). Trimming took 5 bases from V and 5 from J, leaving 6 bases between them. The CDR3 runs to 11 residues. The CDR3 sequence: CASSPRTEAFF. CDR3 nucleotides: TGTGCCAGCAGCCCGCGTACTGAAGCTTTCTTT.

The chain has TRBV19 and TRBJ1-2; D is unclear. Trimming removed 7 bases at V and 1 base at J, with 4 bases between. The CDR3 has 11 residues. CDR1 LNHDA and CDR2 SQIVND come from the germline V gene (reference sequence). The CDR3 loop is CASTYNYGYTF. In DNA, the CDR3 is TGTGCCAGTACCTATAACTATGGCTACACCTTC.

V and J are TRBV7-2 and TRBJ1-2, with D unresolved. Germline assignment: CDR1 SGHTA and CDR2 FQGNSA. The CDR3 runs to 15 residues. Trimming shortened V by 5 bases and J by 4 bases, and 17 bases separated the two germline ends. CDR3 sequence reads: CASSPHSVASYGYTF. CDR3 sequence (DNA): TGTGCCAGCAGCCCGCACTCTGTCGCTTCCTATGGCTACACCTTC. The full variable domain, in which reference TRBV7-2 and TRBJ1-2 provide the parts outside the CDR3, is GAGVSQSPSNKVTEKGKDVELRCDPISGHTALYWYRQSLGQGLEFLIYFQGNSAPDKSGLPSDRFSAERTGGSVSTLTIQRTQQEDSAVYLCASSPHSVASYGYTFGSGTRLTVV.

The V and J genes are TRBV2 and TRBJ2-3, with 15 bases that match TRBD2. The CDR3 sequence is 16 residues long. CDR1 SNHLY and CDR2 FYNNEI come from the germline V gene. The V and J ends lost 5 bases and 3 bases, in that order; junction bases with no gene match: 3. The CDR3 protein is CASSSGLAGGTDTQYF. The CDR3 DNA reads TGTGCCAGCAGTTCCGGACTAGCGGGAGGGACAGATACGCAGTATTTT.

In this sample, this clone turned up a few times. The chain employs TRBV19 and TRBJ2-7; TRBD1 might be the D (6 bases). Germline loops: CDR1 LNHDA, CDR2 SQIVND (reference sequence). The CDR3 is 14 residues long. V gave up 5 bases and J gave up 2 bases, with 13 bases separating them. CDR3 DNA: TGTGCCAGTAGTCTCTCGACAGGCCCCTACGAGCAGTACTTC. Its translation: CASSLSTGPYEQYF. The full variable domain, its missing parts supplied by reference TRBV19 and TRBJ2-7, is DGGITQSPKYLFRKEGQNVTLSCEQNLNHDAMYWYRQDPGQGLRLIYYSQIVNDFQKGDIAEGYSVSREKKESFPLTVTSAQKNPTAFYLCASSLSTGPYEQYFGPGTRLTVT.

The chain has TRBV18 and TRBJ1-5; 7 bases line up with TRBD1. The germline V gene encodes CDR1 KGHSH and CDR2 LQKENI. This CDR3 is built from 15 residues. V gave up 2 bases and J gave up 1 base; unmatched junction bases: 2. For the CDR3, the DNA is TGTGCCAGCTCACCAATGACAGGGAGCAATCAGCCCCAGCATTTT. This sequence encodes CASSPMTGSNQPQHF.

In this sample, this clone turned up a few times. In DNA, the CDR3 is TGTGCCTGGAGTGACACCTACGAGCAGTACTTC. Translated, it gives CAWSDTYEQYF. The chain has TRBV30 and TRBJ2-7; D is unclear. This CDR3 contains 11 residues. Germline V gene data show CDR1 as GTSNPN and CDR2 as SVGIG (reference sequence). The V end was cut by 1 base, the J end by 2 bases, with 3 bases between.

This chain connects TRBV4-2 to TRBJ2-2, with D tentatively TRBD2 (5 bases). Germline V gene data show CDR1 as LGHNA and CDR2 as YNFKEQ. V dropped 3 bases and J dropped 3 bases, with 11 bases sitting between them. The CDR3 consists of 15 residues. The CDR3 DNA sequence: TGTGCCAGCAGCCAGTCGGGAAGTTACACCGGGGAGCTGTTTTTT. Its translation: CASSQSGSYTGELFF.

The J gene is TRBJ2-5, the V gene TRBV15; unclear D gene. Trimming stripped 3 bases from V and 5 bases from J, with 4 bases between. The germline V gene has CDR1 LNHNV and CDR2 YYDKDF (reference sequence). CDR3 size: 11 residues. The CDR3 is CATSRQETQYF. The DNA of the CDR3 is TGTGCCACCAGCAGGCAGGAGACCCAGTACTTC. The variable domain in full, completed from reference TRBV15 and TRBJ2-5, reads DAMVIQNPRYQVTQFGKPVTLSCSQTLNHNVMYWYQQKSSQAPKLLFHYYDKDFNNEADTPDNFQSRRPNTSFCFLDIRSPGLGDTAMYLCATSRQETQYFGPGTRLLVL.

The chain recombines TRBV6-1 with TRBJ2-5; D unclear. V gave up 8 bases and J gave up 5 bases, with 15 bases separating them. The CDR3 has 13 residues. Looked up from germline, CDR1 is MNHNS and CDR2 is SASEGT. The CDR3 coding sequence is TGTGCCAGCCATACTTCGACGGGTGAGACCCAGTACTTC. It encodes CASHTSTGETQYF.